Here is one T cell receptor (beta chain) with its context. This entry belongs to a study of control samples from healthy donors and cancer patients. Profiled with immunoSEQ multiplex PCR; TCRdb holds only in-frame clones, not every one. The sample includes 65,000 to 95,000 clones, around nine tenths seen only once; the top ten take 5.5% to 7.5%. Germline V gene lookup returns CDR1 SGHTA and CDR2 FQGNSA. Trimming removed 5 bases at V and 5 bases at J, with 21 bases between. The CDR3 has 16 amino acids. The TCR sequence derives from a man aged 50 to 59 in good health. The sample taken for sequencing was blood. The chain links TRBV7-2 to TRBJ1-2; D might be TRBD1 (5 bases). CDR3 nucleotide sequence: TGTGCCAGCAGCACCGGCGGGGCAGGCGACCTATATGGCTACACCTTC. Protein product: CASSTGGAGDLYGYTF.